These T cell receptor beta chains were read from a single sample in a study of a mutant IDH1 vaccine in newly diagnosed glioma. Only in-frame clones appear in the TCRdb table, and some are missing; sequencing was by immunoSEQ multiplex PCR. The data contain 60,000 to 85,000 clones, 70% to 80% of them singletons. The starting material was PBMCs, obtained from a glioma patient treated with radiotherapy, temozolomide or both. Receptors were obtained from a man aged 45-65 years with glioma. CDR3s include the opening cysteine and the closing phenylalanine or tryptophan. D genes are given only for firm matches. Clone size appears in some rows only: once, few, many, or a class for an expanded clone.

v_call	clone_size	j_call	d_call	cdr3_nt	cdr3_aa
TRBV9	few	TRBJ1-1	.	TGTGCCAGCAGCGTAGGACCCTTTCCGAACACTGAAGCTTTCTTT	CASSVGPFPNTEAFF
TRBV27	.	TRBJ1-2	.	TGTGCCAGCAGTCGTCGAACAGGGTCGGGCTATGGCTACACCTTC	CASSRRTGSGYGYTF
TRBV18	.	TRBJ2-5	TRBD1	TGTGCCAGCTCACCGGGACAGGTCCAAGAGACCCAGTACTTC	CASSPGQVQETQYF
TRBV30	.	TRBJ2-1	.	TGTGCCTGGAGTGTAGGGGGAAACAATGAGCAGTTCTTC	CAWSVGGNNEQFF
TRBV29-1	few	TRBJ1-5	TRBD1	TGCAGCGTTGGAGGGACAGGCGGGCAGCCCCAGCATTTT	CSVGGTGGQPQHF
TRBV28	few	TRBJ1-2	.	TGTGCCAGCAGTTTTCCAGGAGTGGAGAGGCTCAACTATGGCTACACCTTC	CASSFPGVERLNYGYTF
TRBV6-5	.	TRBJ2-6	.	TGTGCCAGCAGTTACTCTGGCTCTGGGGCCAACGTCCTGACTTTC	CASSYSGSGANVLTF
TRBV15	.	TRBJ2-1	.	TGTGCCACCAGCAGAGGGGGGACATCCGATGAGCAGTTCTTC	CATSRGGTSDEQFF
TRBV19	once	TRBJ1-2	.	TGTGCCAGTAGCCTCCATATGTCCTATGGCTACACCTTC	CASSLHMSYGYTF
TRBV19	.	TRBJ2-1	TRBD1	TGTGCCAGTAGTATCGGACAGGGGACAGTCGGGGAGCAGTTCTTC	CASSIGQGTVGEQFF
TRBV11-3	.	TRBJ2-1	TRBD2	TGTGCCAGCAGCCTCGGACTAGCGGGGGAGAATGAGCAGTTCTTC	CASSLGLAGENEQFF
TRBV29-1	.	TRBJ2-1	TRBD1	TGCAGCGCTGGGGGACAGGGGGTCAATGAGCAGTTCTTC	CSAGGQGVNEQFF
TRBV4-3	.	TRBJ1-2	.	TGCGCCAGCAGCCAAGATTGGACGGTAGCTAACTATGGCTACACCTTC	CASSQDWTVANYGYTF
TRBV2	.	TRBJ1-4	.	TGTGCCAGCAGTGTCAGGCAGACTGTAGGAAAACTCTTTTTT	CASSVRQTVGKLFF
TRBV5-1	.	TRBJ1-4	TRBD1	TGCGCCAGCAGCTTCGACAGGGAGTCTAATGAAAAACTGTTTTTT	CASSFDRESNEKLFF
TRBV5-8	.	TRBJ1-1	.	TGTGCCAGCAGTTCTCTAGGGTTGCTGAACACTGAAGCTTTCTTT	CASSSLGLLNTEAFF
TRBV19	.	TRBJ2-2	.	TGTGCCAGTAGGGGGGACCAAACCAACACCGGGGAGCTGTTTTTT	CASRGDQTNTGELFF
TRBV10-3	few	TRBJ1-2	TRBD1	TGTGCCATCAGTGTAGGAGAGGGGGCTACCTATGGCTACACCTTC	CAISVGEGATYGYTF
TRBV9	.	TRBJ2-1	.	TGTGCCAGCAGCGTAGAACACCCCAATGAGCAGTTCTTC	CASSVEHPNEQFF
TRBV7-6	.	TRBJ1-5	.	TGTGCCAGCAGCTCCGGGTGGGGTGAACAGCCCCAGCATTTT	CASSSGWGEQPQHF
TRBV15	.	TRBJ1-2	.	TGTGCCACCAGCAGAGATCGGGCCCAGACAGGCTATGGCTACACCTTC	CATSRDRAQTGYGYTF
TRBV5-6	.	TRBJ1-6	TRBD1	TGTGCCAGCAGCGGAGACAGGGTTGGCGATTCACCCCTCCACTTT	CASSGDRVGDSPLHF
TRBV9	.	TRBJ2-5	.	TGTGCCAGCAGCGTAGTAGGGACCGGGGCGGAGACCCAGTACTTC	CASSVVGTGAETQYF
TRBV29-1	.	TRBJ1-5	.	TGCAGCACACGGGGTAGCAATCAGCCCCAGCATTTT	CSTRGSNQPQHF
TRBV5-1	few	TRBJ2-5	TRBD2	TGCGCCAGCAGCTTGAGACCTAGCGGGGGAGGCGAGACCCAGTACTTC	CASSLRPSGGGETQYF
TRBV6-5	.	TRBJ2-7	.	TGTGCCAGCAGTTACGCAGGGGCAGGCGAGCAGTACTTC	CASSYAGAGEQYF
TRBV7-3	.	TRBJ2-2	TRBD2	TGTGCCAGCAGCTTACCTAGCGGGGATCTTGGGCCCGGGGAGCTGTTTTTT	CASSLPSGDLGPGELFF
TRBV14	.	TRBJ2-3	TRBD1	TGTGCCAGCAGGGGACAGGGAAGGCCAGATACGCAGTATTTT	CASRGQGRPDTQYF
TRBV19	.	TRBJ1-4	.	TGTGCCAGTAGCGCTTCCAATGAAAAACTGTTTTTT	CASSASNEKLFF
TRBV4-2	.	TRBJ1-4	TRBD1	TGTGCCAGCAGCCTTCAGGACAGGTGGGGTGCAACTAATGAAAAACTGTTTTTT	CASSLQDRWGATNEKLFF
TRBV9	.	TRBJ1-1	.	TGTGCCAGCAGCCGTTACACGGGGGAAACTGAAGCTTTCTTT	CASSRYTGETEAFF
TRBV7-9	.	TRBJ1-3	.	TGTGCCAGCAGTTCTCTCTCGACAGGTCGCTCTGGAAACACCATATATTTT	CASSSLSTGRSGNTIYF
TRBV5-8	.	TRBJ2-3	TRBD2	TGTGCCAGCAGCCCTCTCACCGGGGGGACCACAGATACGCAGTATTTT	CASSPLTGGTTDTQYF
TRBV30	.	TRBJ1-2	.	TGTGCCTGGAGTGGGGGGGCAGAAAGACTAAACTATGGCTACACCTTC	CAWSGGAERLNYGYTF
TRBV5-1	.	TRBJ2-3	TRBD2	TGCGCCAGCAGCCCGGGACTAGCGGGGAGCACAGATACGCAGTATTTT	CASSPGLAGSTDTQYF
TRBV19	.	TRBJ1-5	.	TGTGCCAGTAGTGACCCGGGACGGAGTTATCAGCCCCAGCATTTT	CASSDPGRSYQPQHF
TRBV6-1	.	TRBJ2-7	TRBD1	TGTGCCAGCAGTTGGGACAGGGAGGGCGAGCAGTACTTC	CASSWDREGEQYF
TRBV25-1	.	TRBJ2-4	.	TGTGCCAGCAGTGAAATCGTCGGCATTCAGTACTTC	CASSEIVGIQYF
TRBV5-5	once	TRBJ2-7	.	TGTGCCAGCTCCCCTTCCGGGACTTTCTACGAGCAGTACTTC	CASSPSGTFYEQYF
TRBV10-2	once	TRBJ1-1	.	TGCGCCAGCCGAGAACAGGGCACGAACACTGAAGCTTTCTTT	CASREQGTNTEAFF
TRBV2	.	TRBJ2-7	TRBD1	TGTGCCAGCAGGACCGGACAGGGAGGTTACGAGCAGTACTTC	CASRTGQGGYEQYF
TRBV5-5	.	TRBJ2-7	.	TGTGCCAGCAGCTTGATCGGATCTGGGTCATACGAGCAGTACTTC	CASSLIGSGSYEQYF
TRBV5-1	.	TRBJ2-5	.	TGCGCCAGCAGCTTGGATACGTCCCAAGAGACCCAGTACTTC	CASSLDTSQETQYF
TRBV27	.	TRBJ1-2	.	TGTGCCAGCAGTTTCACCTATAACTATGGCTACACCTTC	CASSFTYNYGYTF
TRBV5-1	.	TRBJ2-1	.	TGCGCCAGCAGCTTGGCCCGTCCAGGCAATGAGCAGTTCTTC	CASSLARPGNEQFF
TRBV2	.	TRBJ2-2	TRBD2	TGTGCGACCGGGGGGAAGAACACCGGGGAGCTGTTTTTT	CATGGKNTGELFF
TRBV30	.	TRBJ2-2	TRBD1	TGTGCCTGGAGTTCTCCCCCGGGACAGGGGTCCACCGGGGAGCTGTTTTTT	CAWSSPPGQGSTGELFF
TRBV9	.	TRBJ1-3	.	TGTGCCAGCAGCTCCCTGGTGGGGAGGGACACCATATATTTT	CASSSLVGRDTIYF
TRBV6-5	.	TRBJ1-5	.	TGTGCCAGCGCCTCACGGCCCCAGCATTTT	CASASRPQHF
TRBV30	.	TRBJ1-1	TRBD1	TGTGCCTGGGCCGACAGGGATCAAGCTTTCTTT	CAWADRDQAFF
TRBV5-1	few	TRBJ2-3	.	TGCGCCAGCAGCACAGAGGAGGGCACAGATACGCAGTATTTT	CASSTEEGTDTQYF
TRBV5-1	.	TRBJ2-7	TRBD1	TGCGCCAGCAGCTTCGACAGGGGGGGAGCGCAGTACTTC	CASSFDRGGAQYF
TRBV6-5	.	TRBJ2-5	.	TGTGCCAGCAGTTTGCGGACAAAACAAGAGACCCAGTACTTC	CASSLRTKQETQYF
TRBV6-1	.	TRBJ1-1	TRBD1	TGTGCCAGCTTCGACAGGGGGCCGACATCTGAAGCTTTCTTT	CASFDRGPTSEAFF
TRBV30	once	TRBJ2-7	TRBD2	TGTGCCTGGAAGGGAGTCCAGCGGGGTCACGAGCAGTACTTC	CAWKGVQRGHEQYF
TRBV25-1	.	TRBJ2-1	.	TGTGCCAGCAGTCCCTTTGAGGGGGTCGTCTACAATGAGCAGTTCTTC	CASSPFEGVVYNEQFF
TRBV5-1	.	TRBJ2-3	.	TGCGCCAGCCGACCACAGGTGACTAGCACAGATACGCAGTATTTT	CASRPQVTSTDTQYF